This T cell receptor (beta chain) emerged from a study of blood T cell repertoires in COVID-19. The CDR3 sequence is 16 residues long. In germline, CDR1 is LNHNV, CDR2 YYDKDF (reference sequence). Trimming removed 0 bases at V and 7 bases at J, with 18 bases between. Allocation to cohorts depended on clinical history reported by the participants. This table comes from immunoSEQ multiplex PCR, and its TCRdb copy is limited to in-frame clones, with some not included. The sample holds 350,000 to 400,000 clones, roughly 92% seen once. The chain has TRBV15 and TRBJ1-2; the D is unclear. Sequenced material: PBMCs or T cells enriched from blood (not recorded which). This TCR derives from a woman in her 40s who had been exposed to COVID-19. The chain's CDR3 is CATSRDSLLGSSGYTF. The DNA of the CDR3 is TGTGCCACCAGCAGAGATTCCCTTTTAGGGAGCTCTGGCTACACCTTC. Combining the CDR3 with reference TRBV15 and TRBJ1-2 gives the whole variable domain DAMVIQNPRYQVTQFGKPVTLSCSQTLNHNVMYWYQQKSSQAPKLLFHYYDKDFNNEADTPDNFQSRRPNTSFCFLDIRSPGLGDTAMYLCATSRDSLLGSSGYTFGSGTRLTVV.